One sample yielded the 11 T cell receptor beta chains listed below, sequenced in a study of metastatic and nonmetastatic thyroid tumors. TCRdb re-called clones from the PCR reads using MiXCR. This table holds around 2,500 clones, under 30% found once. No patient had received any treatment before thyroid surgery. What was sequenced was adjacent normal tissue. The receptors were gathered from a male donor with papillary thyroid cancer or a benign thyroid nodule (not recorded which). Some clones in this sample may be carry-over from other donors' samples.

The chain couples TRBV6-1 to TRBJ2-1; possible D gene TRBD2, 6 bases. CDR1 MNHNS and CDR2 SASEGT come from the germline V gene. Trimming shortened V by 8 bases and J by 5 bases, and 10 bases separated the two germline ends. This CDR3 comprises 12 residues. The DNA of the CDR3 is TGTGCCAGCCCGGGAGCTAACAATGAGCAGTTCTTC. This sequence encodes CASPGANNEQFF.

In its sample, this clone was seen a few times. This rearrangement joins TRBV6-1 to TRBJ2-5, with 10 bases lining up with TRBD2. Looked up from germline, CDR1 is MNHNS and CDR2 is SASEGT. After removal of 6 bases from V and 5 bases from J, the junction contained 6 bases not matched to a gene. This CDR3 comprises 14 residues. Here the CDR3 DNA reads TGTGCCAGCAGGGAGCGGGGGGGCCGTGAGACCCAGTACTTC. Its translation is CASRERGGRETQYF.

This clone is large. The chain couples TRBV27 to TRBJ1-1; TRBD1 might be the D (6 bases). The germline V gene has CDR1 MNHEY and CDR2 SMNVEV (reference sequence). This CDR3 comprises 13 residues. V lost 4 bases, J lost 5 bases, and 11 bases lay in between. The CDR3 loop reads CASSSNRATEAFF. CDR3 DNA: TGTGCCAGCAGTTCGAACAGGGCGACTGAAGCTTTCTTT.

This clone has a handful of counts. Its ends do not fully match the called genes, so a read error is possible. The chain employs TRBV6-2 or TRBV6-3 and TRBJ2-6; 7 bases line up with TRBD1. This CDR3 is 14 amino acids long. Per germline, CDR1 MNHEY and CDR2 SVGEGT. The CDR3 nucleotides are TGTGCCAACGGCACAGGGGCAGTGGCCAACGTCCTTACTTTC. It yields the protein CANGTGAVANVLTF.

This clone was counted only a few times. The chain joins TRBV6-1 to TRBJ1-3; D is ambiguous. Germline assignment: CDR1 MNHNS and CDR2 SASEGT. V lost 6 bases to trimming and J lost 4 bases, with 13 bases between them. The CDR3 totals 14 residues. This chain's CDR3 is CASSPLNMGNTIYF. The CDR3 DNA reads as TGTGCCAGCAGCCCCTTAAATATGGGAAACACCATATATTTT.

This rearrangement joins TRBV27 to TRBJ2-7; TRBD2 might be the D (7 bases). The CDR3 is made up of 13 amino acids. The germline CDR1 and CDR2 sequences are MNHEY and SMNVEV (reference sequence). V lost 6 bases and J 2 bases, leaving 11 bases between the germline ends. CDR3 amino acids: CASRPRGPYEQYF. The CDR3 nucleotides read TGTGCCAGCAGGCCGCGGGGGCCCTACGAGCAGTACTTC.

In its sample, this clone was seen a few times. The J gene is TRBJ1-2, the V gene TRBV6-1; 8 nucleotides agree with TRBD1. The CDR3 loop spans 15 amino acids. Germline V gives CDR1 MNHNS, CDR2 SASEGT. The junction had 11 bases not matched to a gene; V was cut back by 7 bases and J by 4 bases. CDR3 DNA sequence: TGTGCCAGCATCCCACAGGCCGGGACAGGCTATGGCTACACCTTC. Encoded protein: CASIPQAGTGYGYTF.

This clone has just a few counts. The rearrangement links TRBV19 to TRBJ2-7; D is possibly TRBD1 (5 bases). V lost 5 bases, J lost 6 bases, and 17 bases lay in between. This CDR3 spans 14 amino acids. Germline CDR1 is LNHDA and CDR2 is SQIVND (reference sequence). The CDR3 loop is CASSFSGSFLEQYF. CDR3 nucleotide sequence: TGTGCCAGTAGTTTTTCAGGGTCGTTCCTCGAGCAGTACTTC.

This clone was seen more than once but under ten times. The chain recombines TRBV6-4 with TRBJ2-5; TRBD2 matches at 9 bases. Germline CDR1 MRHNA, CDR2 SNTAGT. V gave up 3 bases and J gave up 0 bases; unmatched junction bases: 14. The CDR3 consists of 19 residues. In DNA form, the CDR3 reads TGTGCCAGCAGTGAACAGGACCCGGGGGTAGCGGGGGACCAAGAGACCCAGTACTTC. As protein: CASSEQDPGVAGDQETQYF.

This clone is large. The same CDR3 is also encoded by other DNA sequences in this sample. CDR3 bases: TGTGCCAGCAGTTTTAGGGCGAGCATTTCCCTCCACTTT. Its translation is CASSFRASISLHF. This chain uses TRBV27 with TRBJ1-6; D is unclear. The CDR3 is made up of 13 amino acids. The V end was cut by 3 bases, the J end by 14 bases, with 14 bases between. Per germline, CDR1 MNHEY and CDR2 SMNVEV (reference sequence).

This chain joins TRBV20-1 and TRBJ2-7; 8 bases align to TRBD1. Germline trimming cut 2 bases from V and 1 base from J; bases unmatched to any gene: 7. The length of the CDR3 is 15 residues. CDR1 is DFQATT, CDR2 SNEGSKA, per germline (reference sequence). CDR3 residues: CSARQQGEDSYEQYF. The CDR3, as DNA: TGCAGTGCTAGACAACAGGGGGAAGATTCCTACGAGCAGTACTTC.